This entry lists 7 T cell receptor beta chains sequenced from one sample in a study of T cell repertoires in cytomegalovirus infection. TCRdb recomputed calls from the reads with MiXCR, one row per CDR3 protein. The sample lists fewer than 350,000 distinct CDR3 sequences; around a sixth were seen once. The specimen sequenced was PBMCs. The source of these receptors is a human donor in good health (CMV status not recorded). Some clones in this sample may be carry-over from other donors' samples.

This sequence joins TRBV5-1 and TRBJ2-7, with 7 nucleotides matching TRBD1. CDR1 is SGHRS and CDR2 is YFSETQ in the germline V gene. The length of the CDR3 is 16 residues. V shed 4 bases, J shed 0 bases, and the junction held 10 bases outside the gene matches. The CDR3 loop is CASSPQPRDSSYEQYF. For the CDR3, the DNA is TGCGCCAGCAGCCCCCAACCCCGGGACAGCTCCTACGAGCAGTACTTC.

The chain combines TRBV18 with TRBJ1-5; D not certain. CDR3 length: 14 amino acids. V lost 5 bases to trimming and J lost 7 bases, with 15 bases between them. Germline values: CDR1 KGHSH, CDR2 LQKENI. Here the CDR3 reads CASSYRQDQQPQHF. The CDR3 DNA follows: TGTGCCAGCTCATATAGGCAGGATCAACAGCCCCAGCATTTT.

This clonotype came up many times. The chain combines TRBV6-1 with TRBJ2-5; perhaps TRBD2 as D (5 bases). Trimming left V 8 bases short and J 3 bases short, with 13 bases between. The germline V gene encodes CDR1 MNHNS and CDR2 SASEGT. CDR3 length equals 13 residues. The CDR3 DNA sequence: TGTGCCAGCCGAAGGACTTCTGAAGAGACCCAGTACTTC. It is translated as CASRRTSEETQYF.

The J gene is TRBJ1-1, the V gene TRBV29-1; the D is unclear. V lost 4 bases, J lost 7 bases, and 7 bases lay in between. The CDR3 covers 10 residues. Germline CDR1 and CDR2: SQVTM and ANQGSEA. The CDR3 DNA sequence: TGCAGCGTTGTCGCGTATGAAGCTTTCTTT. Translated, it gives CSVVAYEAFF.

This clonotype showed up just a few times. This chain joins TRBV18 and TRBJ2-1; the D gene could be TRBD1 or TRBD2 (5 bases each). CDR3 length equals 16 residues. The germline CDR1 and CDR2 sequences are KGHSH and LQKENI. Between the trimmed V and J ends, which lost 4 bases and 8 bases, there was a span of 21 bases. The CDR3 is CASSLLGDAPLDEQFF. For the CDR3, the DNA is TGTGCCAGCTCACTCCTAGGGGACGCGCCTCTGGATGAGCAGTTCTTC.

There are a few counts of this clonotype. The rearrangement uses TRBV28 and TRBJ2-5; D not certain. The V and J ends lost 5 bases and 0 bases respectively, with 10 bases between them. This CDR3 is built from 14 residues. Germline V lookup: CDR1 MDHEN, CDR2 SYDVKM. CDR3 protein: CASSQKGYQETQYF. The DNA of the CDR3 is TGTGCCAGCAGTCAAAAGGGATACCAAGAGACCCAGTACTTC.

V gene TRBV7-2 combines with J gene TRBJ1-2; D perhaps matches TRBD1 (6 bases). Germline V gives CDR1 SGHTA, CDR2 FQGNSA. The CDR3 has 16 amino acids. Trimming shortened V by 5 bases and J by 1 base, and 17 bases separated the two germline ends. CDR3: CASSPWRGSNNYGYTF. CDR3 sequence (DNA): TGTGCCAGCAGCCCTTGGAGGGGGTCGAATAACTATGGCTACACCTTC.